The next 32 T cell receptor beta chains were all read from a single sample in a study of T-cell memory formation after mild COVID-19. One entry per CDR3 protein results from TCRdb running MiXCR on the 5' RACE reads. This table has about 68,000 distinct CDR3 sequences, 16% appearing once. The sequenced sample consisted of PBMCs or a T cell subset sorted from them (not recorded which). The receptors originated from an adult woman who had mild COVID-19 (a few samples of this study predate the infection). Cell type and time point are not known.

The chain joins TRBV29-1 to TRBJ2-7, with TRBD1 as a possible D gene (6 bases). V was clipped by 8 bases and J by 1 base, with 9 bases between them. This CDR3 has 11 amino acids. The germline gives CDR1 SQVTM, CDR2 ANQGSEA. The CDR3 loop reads CSYRDSYEQYF. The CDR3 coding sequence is TGCAGCTACAGGGATTCCTACGAGCAGTACTTC.

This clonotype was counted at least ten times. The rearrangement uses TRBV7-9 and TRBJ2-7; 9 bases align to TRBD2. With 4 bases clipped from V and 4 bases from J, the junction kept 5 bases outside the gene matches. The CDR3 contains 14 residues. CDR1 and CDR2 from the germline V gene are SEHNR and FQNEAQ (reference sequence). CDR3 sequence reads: CASSSTSGPYEQYF. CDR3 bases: TGTGCCAGCAGCTCCACTAGCGGGCCGTACGAGCAGTACTTC.

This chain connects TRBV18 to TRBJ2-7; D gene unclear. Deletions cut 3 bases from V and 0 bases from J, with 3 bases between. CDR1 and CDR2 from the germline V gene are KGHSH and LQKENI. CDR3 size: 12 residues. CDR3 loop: CASSPSSYEQYF. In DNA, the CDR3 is TGTGCCAGCTCACCTAGCTCCTACGAGCAGTACTTC.

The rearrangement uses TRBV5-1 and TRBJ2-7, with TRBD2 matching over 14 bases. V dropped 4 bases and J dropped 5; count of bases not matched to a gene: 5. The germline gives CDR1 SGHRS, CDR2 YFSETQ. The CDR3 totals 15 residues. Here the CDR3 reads CASSLGLAGGNEQYF. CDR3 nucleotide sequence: TGCGCCAGCAGCCTAGGACTAGCGGGAGGTAACGAGCAGTACTTC.

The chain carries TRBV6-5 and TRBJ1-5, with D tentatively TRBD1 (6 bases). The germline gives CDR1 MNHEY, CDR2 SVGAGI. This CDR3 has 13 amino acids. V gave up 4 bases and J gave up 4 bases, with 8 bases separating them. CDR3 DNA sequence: TGTGCCAGCAGTTCACAGGGTAATCAGCCCCAGCATTTT. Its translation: CASSSQGNQPQHF.

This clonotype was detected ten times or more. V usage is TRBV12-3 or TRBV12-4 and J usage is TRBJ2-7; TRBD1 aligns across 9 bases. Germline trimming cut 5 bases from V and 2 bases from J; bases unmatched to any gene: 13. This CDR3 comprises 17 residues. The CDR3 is CASSPGTGIISAYEQYF. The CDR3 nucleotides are TGTGCCAGCAGTCCGGGGACAGGGATAATTTCTGCCTACGAGCAGTACTTC.

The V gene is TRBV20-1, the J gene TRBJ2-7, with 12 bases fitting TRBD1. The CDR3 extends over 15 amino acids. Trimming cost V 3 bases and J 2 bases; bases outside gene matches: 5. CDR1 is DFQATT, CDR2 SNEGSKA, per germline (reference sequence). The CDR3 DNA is TGCAGTGCTAGGTCGGGACAGGGGGCTACCTACGAGCAGTACTTC. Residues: CSARSGQGATYEQYF.

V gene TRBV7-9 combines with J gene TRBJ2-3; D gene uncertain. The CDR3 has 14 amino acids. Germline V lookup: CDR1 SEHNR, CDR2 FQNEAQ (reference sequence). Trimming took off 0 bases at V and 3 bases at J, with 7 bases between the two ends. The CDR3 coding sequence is TGTGCCAGCAGCTTAGCGTTAGAGACAGATACGCAGTATTTT. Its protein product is CASSLALETDTQYF.

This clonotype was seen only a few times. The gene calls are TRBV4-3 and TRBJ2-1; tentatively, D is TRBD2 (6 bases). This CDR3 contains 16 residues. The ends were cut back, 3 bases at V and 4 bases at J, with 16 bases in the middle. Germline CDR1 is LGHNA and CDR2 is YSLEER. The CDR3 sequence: CASSQRGPSEYNEQFF. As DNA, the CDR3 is TGCGCCAGCAGCCAGCGAGGGCCTAGCGAATACAATGAGCAGTTCTTC.

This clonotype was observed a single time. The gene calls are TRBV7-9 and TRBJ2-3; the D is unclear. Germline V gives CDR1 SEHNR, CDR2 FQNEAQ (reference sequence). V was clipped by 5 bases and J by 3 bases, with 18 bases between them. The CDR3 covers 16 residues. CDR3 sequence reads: CASSPSSWAATDTQYF. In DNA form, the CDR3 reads TGTGCCAGCAGCCCCTCTAGTTGGGCCGCTACAGATACGCAGTATTTT.

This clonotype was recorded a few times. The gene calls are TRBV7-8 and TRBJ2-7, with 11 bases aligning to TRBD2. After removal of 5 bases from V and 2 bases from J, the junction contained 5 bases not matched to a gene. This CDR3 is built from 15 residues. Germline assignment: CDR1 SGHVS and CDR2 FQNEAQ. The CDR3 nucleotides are TGTGCCAGCAGCCCACGACTAGCGGGGCCCTACGAGCAGTACTTC. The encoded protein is CASSPRLAGPYEQYF.

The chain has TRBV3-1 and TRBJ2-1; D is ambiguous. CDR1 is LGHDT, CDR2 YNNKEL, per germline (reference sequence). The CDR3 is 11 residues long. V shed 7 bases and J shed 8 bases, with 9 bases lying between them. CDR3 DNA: TGTGCCAGCACCACTGGTCATGAGCAGTTCTTC. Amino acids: CASTTGHEQFF.

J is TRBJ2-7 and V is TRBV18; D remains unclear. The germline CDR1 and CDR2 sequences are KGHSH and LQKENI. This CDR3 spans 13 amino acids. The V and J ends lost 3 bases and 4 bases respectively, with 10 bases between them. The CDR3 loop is CASSPSRIYEQYF. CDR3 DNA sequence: TGTGCCAGCTCACCGTCCAGGATTTACGAGCAGTACTTC.

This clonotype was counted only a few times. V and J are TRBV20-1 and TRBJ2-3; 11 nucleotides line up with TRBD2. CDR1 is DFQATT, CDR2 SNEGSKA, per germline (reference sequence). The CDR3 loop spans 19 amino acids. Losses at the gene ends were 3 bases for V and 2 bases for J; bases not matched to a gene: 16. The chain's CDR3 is CSASTYMTSGTGVTDTQYF. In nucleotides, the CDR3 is TGCAGTGCTAGCACGTACATGACTAGCGGGACCGGGGTCACAGATACGCAGTATTTT.

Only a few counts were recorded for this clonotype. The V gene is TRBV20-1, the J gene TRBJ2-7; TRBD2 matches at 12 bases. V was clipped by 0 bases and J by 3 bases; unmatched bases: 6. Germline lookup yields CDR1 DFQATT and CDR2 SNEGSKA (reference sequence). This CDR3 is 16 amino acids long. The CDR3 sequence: CSARDPLAGGSYEQYF. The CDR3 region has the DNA TGCAGTGCTAGAGATCCACTAGCGGGGGGCAGCTACGAGCAGTACTTC.

CDR3 nucleotide sequence: TGTGCCAGCAGCGTAGACCCCCGGACAGCGGAGGTAGATGAGCAGTTCTTC. As protein: CASSVDPRTAEVDEQFF. The chain couples TRBV9 to TRBJ2-1, with D perhaps TRBD1 (6 bases). CDR3 size: 17 residues. Germline CDR1 SGDLS, CDR2 YYNGEE. V shed 0 bases and J shed 8 bases, with 21 bases lying between them.

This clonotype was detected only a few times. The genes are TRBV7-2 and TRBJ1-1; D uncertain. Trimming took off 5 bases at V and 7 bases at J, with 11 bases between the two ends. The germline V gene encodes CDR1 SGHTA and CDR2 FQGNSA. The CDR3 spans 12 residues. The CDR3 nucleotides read TGTGCCAGCAGCCGGGCCCAATTTGAAGCTTTCTTT. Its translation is CASSRAQFEAFF.

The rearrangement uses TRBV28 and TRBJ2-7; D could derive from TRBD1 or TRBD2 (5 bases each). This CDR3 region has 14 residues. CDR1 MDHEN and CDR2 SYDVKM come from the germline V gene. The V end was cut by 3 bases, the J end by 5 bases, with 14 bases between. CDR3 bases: TGTGCCAGCAGTTTGGGGACCAATAGACACGAGCAGTACTTC. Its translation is CASSLGTNRHEQYF.

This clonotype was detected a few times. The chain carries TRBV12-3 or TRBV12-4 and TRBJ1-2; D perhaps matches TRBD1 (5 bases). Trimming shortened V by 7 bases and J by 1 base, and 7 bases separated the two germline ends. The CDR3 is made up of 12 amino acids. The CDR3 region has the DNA TGTGCCAGCACACAGGTTAACTATGGCTACACCTTC. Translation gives CASTQVNYGYTF.

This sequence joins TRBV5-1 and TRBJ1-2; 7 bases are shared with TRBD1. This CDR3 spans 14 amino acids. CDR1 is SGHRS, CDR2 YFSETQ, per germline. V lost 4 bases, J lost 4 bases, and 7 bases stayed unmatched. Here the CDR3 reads CASSGGQETYGYTF. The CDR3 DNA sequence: TGCGCCAGCAGCGGAGGACAGGAAACCTATGGCTACACCTTC.

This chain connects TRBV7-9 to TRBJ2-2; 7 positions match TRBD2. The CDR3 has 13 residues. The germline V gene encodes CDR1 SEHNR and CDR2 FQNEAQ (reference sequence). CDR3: CPRSGNRTGELFF. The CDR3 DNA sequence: TGTCCCCGAAGCGGGAACCGAACCGGGGAGCTGTTTTTT.

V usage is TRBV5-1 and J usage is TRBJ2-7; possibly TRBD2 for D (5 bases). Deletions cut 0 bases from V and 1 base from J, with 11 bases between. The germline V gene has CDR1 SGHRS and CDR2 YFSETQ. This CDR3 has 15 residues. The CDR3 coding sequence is TGCGCCAGCAGCTTGGAAGGAGGAAGATCCTACGAGCAGTACTTC. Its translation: CASSLEGGRSYEQYF.

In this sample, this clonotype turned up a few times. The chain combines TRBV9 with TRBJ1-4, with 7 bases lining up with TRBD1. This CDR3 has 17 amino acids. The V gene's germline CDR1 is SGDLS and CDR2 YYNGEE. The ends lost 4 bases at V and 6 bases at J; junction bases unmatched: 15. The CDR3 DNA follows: TGTGCCAGCAGCCCCGGACAGGCGCCCTGGGGTTATGAAAAACTGTTTTTT. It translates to CASSPGQAPWGYEKLFF.

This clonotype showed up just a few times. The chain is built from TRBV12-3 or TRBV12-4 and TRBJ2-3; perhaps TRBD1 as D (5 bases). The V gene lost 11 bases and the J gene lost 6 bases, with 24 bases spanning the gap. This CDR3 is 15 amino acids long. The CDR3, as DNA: TGTGCCGTGGACGCAAGACAGTCCCCACCGGATACGCAGTATTTT. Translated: CAVDARQSPPDTQYF.

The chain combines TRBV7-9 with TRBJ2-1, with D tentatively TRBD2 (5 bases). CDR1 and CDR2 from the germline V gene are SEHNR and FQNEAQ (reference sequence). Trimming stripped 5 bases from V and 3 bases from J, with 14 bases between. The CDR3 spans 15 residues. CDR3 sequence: CASSPIARGYNEQFF. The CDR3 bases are TGTGCCAGCAGCCCGATAGCGAGAGGCTACAATGAGCAGTTCTTC.

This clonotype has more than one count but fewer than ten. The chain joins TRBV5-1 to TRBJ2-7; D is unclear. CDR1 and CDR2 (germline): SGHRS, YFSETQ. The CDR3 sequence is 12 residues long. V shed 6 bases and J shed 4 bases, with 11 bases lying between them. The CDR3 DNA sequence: TGCGCCAGCATTGGCAGTGGATACGAGCAGTACTTC. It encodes CASIGSGYEQYF.

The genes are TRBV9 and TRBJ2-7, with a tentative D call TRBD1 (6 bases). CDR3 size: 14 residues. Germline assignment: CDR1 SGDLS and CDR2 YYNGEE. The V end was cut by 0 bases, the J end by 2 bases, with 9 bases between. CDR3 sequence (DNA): TGTGCCAGCAGCGTAGCGGACAGCCCCTACGAGCAGTACTTC. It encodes CASSVADSPYEQYF.

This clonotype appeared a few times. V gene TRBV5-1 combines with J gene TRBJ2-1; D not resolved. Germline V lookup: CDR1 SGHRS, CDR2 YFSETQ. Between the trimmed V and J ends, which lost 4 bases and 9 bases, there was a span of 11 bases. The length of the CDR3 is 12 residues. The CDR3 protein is CASSLQTAEQFF. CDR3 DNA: TGCGCCAGCAGCCTCCAGACGGCTGAGCAGTTCTTC.

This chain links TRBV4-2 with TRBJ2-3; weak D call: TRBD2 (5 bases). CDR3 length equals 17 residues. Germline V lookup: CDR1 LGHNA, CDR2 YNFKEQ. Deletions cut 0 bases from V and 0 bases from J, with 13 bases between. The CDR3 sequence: CASSQDPLAISTDTQYF. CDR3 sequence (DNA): TGTGCCAGCAGCCAAGATCCTCTAGCAATTAGCACAGATACGCAGTATTTT.

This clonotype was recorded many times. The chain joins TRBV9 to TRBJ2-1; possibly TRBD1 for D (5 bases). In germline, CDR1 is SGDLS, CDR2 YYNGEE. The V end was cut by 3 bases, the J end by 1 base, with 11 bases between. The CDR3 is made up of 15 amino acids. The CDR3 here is CASSEGVGSYNEQFF. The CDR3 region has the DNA TGTGCCAGCAGCGAAGGGGTTGGGTCCTACAATGAGCAGTTCTTC.

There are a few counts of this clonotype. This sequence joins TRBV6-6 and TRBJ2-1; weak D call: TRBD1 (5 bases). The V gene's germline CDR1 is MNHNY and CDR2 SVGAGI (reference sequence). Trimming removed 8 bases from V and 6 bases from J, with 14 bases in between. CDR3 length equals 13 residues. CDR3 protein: CASRGAGLNEQFF. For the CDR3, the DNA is TGTGCCAGCCGTGGGGCAGGGCTCAATGAGCAGTTCTTC.

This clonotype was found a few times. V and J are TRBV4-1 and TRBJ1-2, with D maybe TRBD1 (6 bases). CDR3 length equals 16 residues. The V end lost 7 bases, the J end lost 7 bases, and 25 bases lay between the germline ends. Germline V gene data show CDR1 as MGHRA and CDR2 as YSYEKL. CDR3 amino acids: CASKPGPGAPFGGYTF. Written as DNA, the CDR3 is TGCGCCAGCAAGCCAGGTCCAGGGGCGCCTTTTGGTGGCTACACCTTC.